These T cell receptor beta chains were read from a single sample in a study of T cells after yellow fever vaccination. Each CDR3 protein gets one entry after TCRdb re-called the 5' RACE reads with MiXCR. The table shows under 600,000 distinct CDR3 sequences, with 21% occurring only once. Specimen: PBMCs, collected roughly 20 days after the first yellow fever vaccination. The source of these receptors is a man younger than 30 who received the YFV17D yellow fever vaccine. CDR3s include the opening cysteine and the closing phenylalanine or tryptophan. The D gene is left open where the match is weak. Some rows mark clone size as missing; the rest say once, few, many or name a class of expanded clone.

clone_size	v_call	d_call	j_call	cdr3_aa	cdr3_nt
many	TRBV7-9	-	TRBJ2-3	CASSRYAGDTQYF	TGTGCCAGCAGCCGTTACGCGGGAGATACGCAGTATTTT
-	TRBV9	-	TRBJ2-3	CASSVGDPHTDTQYF	TGTGCCAGCAGCGTAGGGGACCCCCACACAGATACGCAGTATTTT
many	TRBV5-1	TRBD2	TRBJ2-5	CASSATSGEETQYF	TGCGCCAGCAGCGCTACTAGCGGGGAAGAGACCCAGTACTTC
few	TRBV20-1	-	TRBJ1-1	CSALDGVRTEAFF	TGCAGTGCTCTAGATGGGGTTCGGACTGAAGCTTTCTTT
once	TRBV4-3	-	TRBJ2-5	CASSQGELDRQETQYF	TGCGCCAGCAGCCAAGGGGAATTGGACAGACAAGAGACCCAGTACTTC
-	TRBV7-9	-	TRBJ2-5	CASRSAGVPGTQYF	TGTGCCAGCAGATCCGCCGGGGTCCCAGGGACCCAGTACTTC
-	TRBV7-2	-	TRBJ2-4	CASSLRTLKNIQYF	TGTGCCAGCAGCTTGAGGACTCTTAAAAACATTCAGTACTTC
-	TRBV10-3	TRBD1	TRBJ1-2	CAITMGQGDGYTF	TGTGCCATCACCATGGGACAGGGGGATGGCTACACCTTC
few	TRBV6-2/TRBV6-3	-	TRBJ1-1	CASSSHVAEGNTEAFF	TGTGCCAGCAGTTCCCACGTCGCGGAAGGGAACACTGAAGCTTTCTTT
few	TRBV20-1	-	TRBJ1-3	CSASPGASGNTIYF	TGCAGTGCTAGCCCAGGCGCCTCTGGAAACACCATATATTTT
-	TRBV4-2	-	TRBJ1-2	CASSQEAGSANYGYTF	TGTGCCAGCAGCCAAGAGGCAGGGTCAGCTAACTATGGCTACACCTTC
few	TRBV20-1	-	TRBJ1-1	CSAKRTAAFF	TGCAGTGCTAAACGGACGGCGGCTTTCTTT
few	TRBV7-3	TRBD2	TRBJ2-1	CASSQTRRGGWFF	TGTGCCAGCAGCCAAACCCGCCGGGGGGGGTGGTTCTTC
-	TRBV20-1	-	TRBJ2-5	CSARDLEGGSTHQETQYF	TGCAGTGCTAGAGATCTTGAGGGGGGTTCGACGCACCAAGAGACCCAGTACTTC
few	TRBV29-1	-	TRBJ1-1	CSVSGRNTEAFF	TGCAGCGTTTCTGGCAGGAACACTGAAGCTTTCTTT
few	TRBV7-9	TRBD2	TRBJ2-3	CAGGTSGNTDTQYF	TGTGCCGGGGGGACTAGCGGGAACACAGATACGCAGTATTTT
few	TRBV6-5	-	TRBJ2-6	CASSYLSGANVLTF	TGTGCCAGCAGTTACCTTTCTGGGGCCAACGTCCTGACTTTC
few	TRBV29-1	TRBD2	TRBJ2-7	CSVVTSGVREQYF	TGCAGCGTTGTAACTAGCGGGGTTCGGGAGCAGTACTTC
-	TRBV30	-	TRBJ2-7	CTLGMGDGEQYF	TGTACCTTGGGTATGGGGGATGGGGAGCAGTACTTC
-	TRBV5-1	TRBD1	TRBJ1-3	CASSLGQPSSGNTIYF	TGCGCCAGCAGCCTGGGACAGCCAAGCTCTGGAAACACCATATATTTT
-	TRBV7-3	TRBD1	TRBJ2-5	CASSLKTGGKETQYF	TGTGCCAGCAGCTTAAAGACAGGGGGAAAAGAGACCCAGTACTTC
few	TRBV6-1	-	TRBJ1-2	CASTIGQYYGYTF	TGTGCCAGCACCATCGGACAGTACTATGGCTACACCTTC
many	TRBV4-3	-	TRBJ2-1	CASRWGLGSEQFF	TGCGCCAGCAGGTGGGGGCTTGGGAGTGAGCAGTTCTTC
-	TRBV28	-	TRBJ1-3	CASRPPGSNGNTIYF	TGTGCCAGCAGGCCCCCGGGGTCTAATGGAAACACCATATATTTT
few	TRBV4-1	-	TRBJ2-5	CASSQVYGSYQETQYF	TGCGCCAGCAGCCAAGTTTACGGGAGTTATCAAGAGACCCAGTACTTC
-	TRBV5-1	TRBD1	TRBJ2-5	CASSTTGRRETQYF	TGCGCCAGCAGCACGACAGGGCGGCGGGAGACCCAGTACTTC
-	TRBV6-5	-	TRBJ1-1	CASSYGGGVAEAFF	TGTGCCAGCAGTTATGGAGGAGGGGTCGCTGAAGCTTTCTTT
few	TRBV6-2/TRBV6-3	-	TRBJ2-3	CASSYVFGFQDDTQYF	TGTGCCAGCAGTTACGTGTTTGGCTTTCAAGATGATACGCAGTATTTT
-	TRBV7-2	-	TRBJ2-7	CASSLERFSSYEQYF	TGTGCCAGCAGCTTGGAAAGGTTCAGCTCCTACGAGCAGTACTTC